The 10 T cell receptor beta chains reported below all come from one sample, sequenced in a study of regulatory T cells in long-lasting Graves disease. The time point: newly diagnosed GD, antithyroid drugs for less than 3 months. PBMC-derived RNA was used for the TCR library. The TCR beta library used iRepertoire HTBI primers with Arm-PCR amplification of CDR3. Each CDR3 protein is one row after TCRdb ran MiXCR on the multiplex PCR reads. The table includes hundreds of thousands of distinct CDR3 sequences, approximately 12% detected once. The same specimen was also included in a second study, on T cells in Graves' hyperthyroidism and ophthalmopathy.

Sequenced here: peripheral blood mononuclear cells (PBMCs), sampled at new diagnosis, from a patient treated with antithyroid drugs. The receptors originated from a woman in her twenties or thirties with Graves disease.

For this clonotype: Possible read error: a much larger clone is one base away. The rearrangement uses TRBV27 and TRBJ1-5; D ambiguous. This CDR3 region has 13 residues. V was clipped by 4 bases and J by 0 bases, with 4 bases between them. CDR1 MNHEY and CDR2 SMNVEV come from the germline V gene (reference sequence). CDR3 nucleotide sequence: TGTGCCAGCAGTTCCGCTAGCAATCAGCCCCAGCATTTT. Amino acid sequence: CASSSASNQPQHF.

The genes are TRBV6-1 and TRBJ2-7; 7 bases fit TRBD2. The CDR3 runs 15 residues. Trimming removed 7 bases from V and 2 bases from J; junction bases left unmatched: 11. Germline V CDR1 and CDR2: MNHNS, SASEGT. CDR3 in amino acids: CASTLPGLWPYEQYF. DNA of the CDR3: TGTGCCAGCACCCTCCCGGGACTATGGCCCTACGAGCAGTACTTC.

A few counts support this clonotype. A much larger clone sits a single nucleotide away, making a read error possible. This rearrangement joins TRBV10-3 to TRBJ2-7, with D maybe TRBD1 (5 bases). The length of the CDR3 is 13 residues. The germline gives CDR1 ENHRY, CDR2 SYGVKD. V was trimmed by 5 bases and J by 2 bases, leaving 10 bases between them. CDR3 bases: TGTGCCATCAGTCCGGTGGGGCCCTACGAGCAGTACTTC. Translating it yields CAISPVGPYEQYF.

This clonotype has at least ten counts. The chain recombines TRBV6-5 with TRBJ2-7; 10 nucleotides agree with TRBD2. Germline CDR1 and CDR2: MNHEY and SVGAGI. CDR3 length equals 17 residues. Trimming cost V 4 bases and J 2 bases; bases outside gene matches: 11. The CDR3 coding sequence is TGTGCCAGCAGTTCTCCCCCGTGGACTAGCGGAACCTACGAGCAGTACTTC. This codes for CASSSPPWTSGTYEQYF.

This clonotype was seen many times. This chain connects TRBV27 to TRBJ1-2; D may be TRBD1 (5 bases). The V and J ends lost 3 bases and 8 bases respectively, with 13 bases between them. Germline V gene data show CDR1 as MNHEY and CDR2 as SMNVEV (reference sequence). There are 13 residues in the CDR3. The CDR3 DNA is TGTGCCAGCAGTTTGGCCGGGACCTGGGGCTACACCTTC. Translation: CASSLAGTWGYTF.

This clonotype was observed a handful of times. This chain links TRBV30 with TRBJ1-2; 9 bases are a match to TRBD1. J was trimmed by 4 bases and V by 3 bases; bases with no gene match: 9. CDR1 and CDR2 from the germline V gene are GTSNPN and SVGIG (reference sequence). This CDR3 has 15 amino acids. The CDR3 here is CAWRGYDRGFYGYTF. Written as DNA, the CDR3 is TGTGCCTGGAGAGGGTACGACAGGGGGTTCTATGGCTACACCTTC.

This clonotype was picked up many times. V gene TRBV11-2 combines with J gene TRBJ2-2; D unresolved. Trimming left V 5 bases short and J 2 bases short, with 9 bases between. Germline V gene data show CDR1 as SGHAT and CDR2 as FQNNGV. CDR3 length: 14 amino acids. CDR3 nucleotide sequence: TGTGCCAGCAGCGGCTCGGTTAACACCGGGGAGCTGTTTTTT. Its protein product is CASSGSVNTGELFF.

The table lists this clonotype with many counts. This chain joins TRBV7-9 and TRBJ1-1; D call uncertain. Germline-derived CDR1 and CDR2 are SEHNR and FQNEAQ (reference sequence). Trimming shortened V by 0 bases and J by 9 bases, and 17 bases separated the two germline ends. The CDR3 extends over 15 amino acids. The CDR3 loop is CASSLALGGERKAFF. CDR3 DNA sequence: TGTGCCAGCAGCTTAGCGCTAGGAGGAGAACGGAAAGCTTTCTTT.

This clonotype appeared many times. The genes are TRBV6-6 and TRBJ2-5; 12 nucleotides agree with TRBD2. Germline assignment: CDR1 MNHNY and CDR2 SVGAGI (reference sequence). The length of the CDR3 is 17 residues. V was pared by 0 bases and J by 2 bases, with 4 bases of the junction left unmatched. The CDR3: CASSYSLLAGGQETQYF. The CDR3 DNA sequence: TGTGCCAGCAGTTACTCGTTACTAGCGGGAGGACAAGAGACCCAGTACTTC.

In this sample, this clonotype turned up many times. The rearrangement links TRBV12-5 to TRBJ1-5; D call uncertain. The germline gives CDR1 LGHNT, CDR2 FRNRAP. The CDR3 totals 15 residues. The V end was cut by 9 bases, the J end by 4 bases, with 19 bases between. CDR3 in DNA: TGTGCTAGGTCTGGAGGGTTGAAGACTAATCAGCCCCAGCATTTT. Translated, it gives CARSGGLKTNQPQHF.